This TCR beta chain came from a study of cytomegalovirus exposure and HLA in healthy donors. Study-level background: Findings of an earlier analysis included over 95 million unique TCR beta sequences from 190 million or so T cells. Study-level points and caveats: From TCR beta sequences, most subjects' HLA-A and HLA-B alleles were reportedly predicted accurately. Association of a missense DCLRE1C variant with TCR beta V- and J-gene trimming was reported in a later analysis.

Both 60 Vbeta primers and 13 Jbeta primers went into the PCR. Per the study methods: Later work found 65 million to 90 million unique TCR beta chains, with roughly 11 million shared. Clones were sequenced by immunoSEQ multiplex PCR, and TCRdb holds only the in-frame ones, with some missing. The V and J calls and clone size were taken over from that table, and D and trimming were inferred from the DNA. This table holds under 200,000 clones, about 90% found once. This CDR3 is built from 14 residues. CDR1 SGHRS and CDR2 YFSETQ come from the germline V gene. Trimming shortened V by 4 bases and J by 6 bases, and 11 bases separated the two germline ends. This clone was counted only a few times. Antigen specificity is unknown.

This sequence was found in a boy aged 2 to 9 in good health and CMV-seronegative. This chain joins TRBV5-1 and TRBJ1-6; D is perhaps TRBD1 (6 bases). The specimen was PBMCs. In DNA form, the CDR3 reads TGCGCCAGCAGCCCGGACAGAGCTAATTCACCCCTCCACTTT. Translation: CASSPDRANSPLHF.